This T cell receptor (beta chain) is from a study of T cells in Graves' hyperthyroidism and ophthalmopathy. General study findings and limits: Among thyroid clonotypes expanded above 0.001, most also appeared in blood. It was a median approximately six months before onset that the model predicted ophthalmopathy.

The authors deemed Graves' hyperthyroidism stable absent ophthalmopathy progression within 18 months. Newly diagnosed hyperthyroidism patients aged 18 to 65 years had disease lasting under 2 months. This clonotype was recorded once. Its target is unknown. This CDR3 has 12 residues. Germline V gene lookup returns CDR1 DFQATT and CDR2 SNEGSKA (reference sequence). The V gene lost 4 bases and the J gene lost 3 bases, with 10 bases spanning the gap. Using RNA transcripts as the source, TCR beta CDR3 regions were amplified. A set of HTBI primers served as the primers for a first-round RT-PCR of the TCR CDR3. TCRdb called the multiplex PCR reads again in MiXCR, with one record for every CDR3 protein. The repertoire holds approximately 560,000 distinct CDR3 sequences, under 60% seen once, with 6.5% to 9% in the top ten.

This chain joins TRBV20-1 and TRBJ2-7; possibly TRBD2 for D (6 bases). The sequencing input was peripheral blood or thyroid tissue (not recorded which). The receptor was derived from a woman under 30 with Graves' hyperthyroidism. CDR3 nucleotides: TGCAGTGCTAAGTTTAGCGGCTACGAGCAGTACTTC. Translation gives CSAKFSGYEQYF.